This T cell receptor beta chain derives from a study of blood T cell repertoires in COVID-19. The overall study: COVID-19 samples, acute and convalescent, were from the United States, Italy and Spain.

CDR3 length equals 18 residues. The V gene's germline CDR1 is SGHVS and CDR2 FNYEAQ. V shed 0 bases and J 0 bases; nucleotides not matched to a gene: 8. The sample holds a few counts of this clone. Study processing details: The assay estimated nucleated cells by amplifying reference gene primers. Some clones are missing from TCRdb's copy, which holds only in-frame ones; the method was immunoSEQ multiplex PCR. V and J calls plus clone size are reproduced from that table; the DNA served to infer D and trimming. This sample has over 50,000 clones; 72% occur once, and the top ten carry roughly 4.9%. The chain combines TRBV7-6 with TRBJ1-3, with TRBD1 matching 7 bases. The sequencing sample was made of peripheral blood. The TCR comes from a woman in her 70s with COVID-19, enrolled during active disease. CDR3 DNA: TGTGCCAGCAGCTTAGCCGGAGACACAGGGGTCTCTGGAAACACCATATATTTT. Protein sequence: CASSLAGDTGVSGNTIYF.